A selection of T cell receptor beta chains follows, all from one sample in a study of OX40 agonist ivuxolimab in advanced cancers. Assay: immunoSEQ multiplex PCR; the TCRdb copy retains only in-frame clones and omits some. The profile covers fewer than 70,000 clones, with about 89% appearing a single time and 4% to 5% taken by the ten largest. The sample here was CD4+ or CD8+ T cells sorted from blood, taken in a trial of the OX40 agonist ivuxolimab. These receptors were obtained from an adult with an advanced solid tumor such as melanoma, head and neck, liver or kidney cancer. Both conserved end residues are part of each CDR3. D genes are given only for firm matches. Clone sizes are given selectively: once, few, many, or a class where the clone is expanded.

cdr3_nt: TGTGCCAGCAGTTTTGAACTAGCGGGACCAGATACGCAGTATTTT
cdr3_aa: CASSFELAGPDTQYF
v_call: TRBV28
d_call: TRBD2
j_call: TRBJ2-3
clone_size: NA

cdr3_nt: TGTGCCAGCAGCTTAGTTTTGGGGGTCACAGATACGCAGTATTTT
cdr3_aa: CASSLVLGVTDTQYF
v_call: TRBV7-8
d_call: NA
j_call: TRBJ2-3
clone_size: NA

cdr3_nt: TGTGCCAGCTCACCGGAGGGGCGGCTGGATTCACCCCTCCACTTT
cdr3_aa: CASSPEGRLDSPLHF
v_call: TRBV18
d_call: NA
j_call: TRBJ1-6
clone_size: NA

cdr3_nt: TGTGCCAGCAGTGAAGACATCTTTCGGAACTATGGCTACACCTTC
cdr3_aa: CASSEDIFRNYGYTF
v_call: TRBV6-1
d_call: NA
j_call: TRBJ1-2
clone_size: NA

cdr3_nt: TGTGCCAGCAGCCCGGGACAGCACTACGAGCAGTACTTC
cdr3_aa: CASSPGQHYEQYF
v_call: TRBV7-3
d_call: TRBD1
j_call: TRBJ2-7
clone_size: NA

cdr3_nt: TGTGCCAGCAGGCTTTATCAGGGATCGAACACCGGGGAGCTGTTTTTT
cdr3_aa: CASRLYQGSNTGELFF
v_call: TRBV7-9
d_call: NA
j_call: TRBJ2-2
clone_size: NA

cdr3_nt: TGCGCCAGCAGCCAAGATCCGGGGTATGAGCAGTTCTTC
cdr3_aa: CASSQDPGYEQFF
v_call: TRBV4-1
d_call: NA
j_call: TRBJ2-1
clone_size: NA

cdr3_nt: TGTGCCAGCAGCGTCCGGGTTAGCGGGAGTGATACCGGGGAGCTGTTTTTT
cdr3_aa: CASSVRVSGSDTGELFF
v_call: TRBV9
d_call: TRBD2
j_call: TRBJ2-2
clone_size: once

cdr3_nt: TGTGCCAGCAGTGAATGGGGGTCATCCTCTGGCTACACCTTC
cdr3_aa: CASSEWGSSSGYTF
v_call: TRBV6-1
d_call: NA
j_call: TRBJ1-2
clone_size: NA

cdr3_nt: TGTGCCAGCAGCTTGCGCGTACCTAATCAGCCCCAGCATTTT
cdr3_aa: CASSLRVPNQPQHF
v_call: TRBV5-8
d_call: NA
j_call: TRBJ1-5
clone_size: NA

cdr3_nt: TGTGCCAGCAGCCTTGGGGTCACAGATACGCAGTATTTT
cdr3_aa: CASSLGVTDTQYF
v_call: TRBV7-9
d_call: NA
j_call: TRBJ2-3
clone_size: NA

cdr3_nt: TGCAGCGTTGCTTCCACCGGGGAGCTGTTTTTT
cdr3_aa: CSVASTGELFF
v_call: TRBV29-1
d_call: NA
j_call: TRBJ2-2
clone_size: NA

cdr3_nt: TGTGCCAGCAGCTTCGCAGGGGGGGAACAGTACTTC
cdr3_aa: CASSFAGGEQYF
v_call: TRBV7-9
d_call: NA
j_call: TRBJ2-7
clone_size: NA

cdr3_nt: TGTGCCAGCCGTCAGGGTGGTCAGCCCCAGCATTTT
cdr3_aa: CASRQGGQPQHF
v_call: TRBV27
d_call: NA
j_call: TRBJ1-5
clone_size: NA

cdr3_nt: TGTGCCAGTAGTGGAGGACTAGCGGAAGAGACCCAGTACTTC
cdr3_aa: CASSGGLAEETQYF
v_call: TRBV19
d_call: TRBD2
j_call: TRBJ2-5
clone_size: NA

cdr3_nt: TGTGCCAGCAGCCCCCCTAGCGGTTACGAGCAGTACTTC
cdr3_aa: CASSPPSGYEQYF
v_call: TRBV7-9
d_call: TRBD2
j_call: TRBJ2-7
clone_size: NA

cdr3_nt: TGTGCCAGCAGACCCCTGTCGCAGGGTGAGCAGTTCTTC
cdr3_aa: CASRPLSQGEQFF
v_call: TRBV28
d_call: NA
j_call: TRBJ2-1
clone_size: NA

cdr3_nt: TGTGCCAGCAGCTCGAGAATTGAAGCTTTCTTT
cdr3_aa: CASSSRIEAFF
v_call: TRBV5-6
d_call: NA
j_call: TRBJ1-1
clone_size: few

cdr3_nt: TGTGCCAGCAGTGAAGGACAGGCGGGCAATCAGCCCCAGCATTTT
cdr3_aa: CASSEGQAGNQPQHF
v_call: TRBV27
d_call: TRBD1
j_call: TRBJ1-5
clone_size: NA

cdr3_nt: TGTGCCAGCAGCTTAGGCGGGGTCCTGCAGTACTTC
cdr3_aa: CASSLGGVLQYF
v_call: TRBV11-3
d_call: NA
j_call: TRBJ2-7
clone_size: NA

cdr3_nt: TGTGCCAGCAGTTTAGGGCGTAGCACAGATACGCAGTATTTT
cdr3_aa: CASSLGRSTDTQYF
v_call: TRBV27
d_call: NA
j_call: TRBJ2-3
clone_size: NA

cdr3_nt: TGTGCCAGCAGCCTTCTCGCCTACACTGAAGCTTTCTTT
cdr3_aa: CASSLLAYTEAFF
v_call: TRBV27
d_call: NA
j_call: TRBJ1-1
clone_size: NA

cdr3_nt: TGTGCCAGCAGCGACCGAAGCGGGAGTGGCGATACGCAGTATTTT
cdr3_aa: CASSDRSGSGDTQYF
v_call: TRBV4-2
d_call: TRBD2
j_call: TRBJ2-3
clone_size: NA

cdr3_nt: TGTGCCAGCAGTTTTTGGCCAGGGGAGGTCAACCATGAGCAGTTCTTC
cdr3_aa: CASSFWPGEVNHEQFF
v_call: TRBV28
d_call: NA
j_call: TRBJ2-1
clone_size: NA

cdr3_nt: TGTGCCAGCTCCCCTACTACCGGGGAGCTGTTTTTT
cdr3_aa: CASSPTTGELFF
v_call: TRBV19
d_call: NA
j_call: TRBJ2-2
clone_size: NA

cdr3_nt: TGTGCCAGCAGTGGACTAGCGAGCCAAGAGACCCAGTACTTC
cdr3_aa: CASSGLASQETQYF
v_call: TRBV27
d_call: TRBD2
j_call: TRBJ2-5
clone_size: NA

cdr3_nt: TGCGCCAGCAGCCTTCTGAACCCCAGAGATACGCAGTATTTT
cdr3_aa: CASSLLNPRDTQYF
v_call: TRBV4-1
d_call: NA
j_call: TRBJ2-3
clone_size: NA

cdr3_nt: TGTGCCAGCAGCCCCGCGGGGGGAACCGGGGAGCTGTTTTTT
cdr3_aa: CASSPAGGTGELFF
v_call: TRBV13
d_call: TRBD2
j_call: TRBJ2-2
clone_size: NA

cdr3_nt: TGTGCCAGCAGTTCTGAGGGGGGACAGGACACAGATACGCAGTATTTT
cdr3_aa: CASSSEGGQDTDTQYF
v_call: TRBV28
d_call: TRBD1
j_call: TRBJ2-3
clone_size: NA